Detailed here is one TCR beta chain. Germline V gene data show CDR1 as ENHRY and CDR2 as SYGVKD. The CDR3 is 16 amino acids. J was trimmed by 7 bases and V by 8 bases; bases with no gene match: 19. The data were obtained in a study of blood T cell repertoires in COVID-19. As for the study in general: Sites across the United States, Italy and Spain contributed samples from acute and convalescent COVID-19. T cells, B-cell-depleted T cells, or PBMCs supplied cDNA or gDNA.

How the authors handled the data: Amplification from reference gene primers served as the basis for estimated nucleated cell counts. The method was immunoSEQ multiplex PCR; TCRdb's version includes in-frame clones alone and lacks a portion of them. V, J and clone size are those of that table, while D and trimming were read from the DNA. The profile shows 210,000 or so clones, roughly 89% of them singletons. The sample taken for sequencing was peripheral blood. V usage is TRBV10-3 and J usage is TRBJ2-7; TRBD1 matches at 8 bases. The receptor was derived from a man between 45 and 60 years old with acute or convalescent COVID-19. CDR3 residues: CAIRKTGEFLAEEQYF. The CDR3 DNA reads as TGTGCCATCCGGAAGACAGGGGAATTTTTGGCGGAAGAGCAGTACTTC.